The 2 T cell receptor beta chains below were found in one sample sequenced in a study of shared clonotypes between healthy human individuals. Generated by immunoSEQ multiplex PCR, the TCRdb table keeps only in-frame clones and is missing some. The sample has about a million clones; approximately 70% are singletons. Material for sequencing was memory CD4+ T cells sorted from blood. Subset specified: CD45RA-negative fraction. All receptors derive from a man aged 18 to 35 in good health.

This chain connects TRBV7-8 to TRBJ2-1; 8 positions match TRBD1. Germline-derived CDR1 and CDR2 are SGHVS and FQNEAQ. The length of the CDR3 is 17 residues. Trimming cost V 5 bases and J 7 bases; bases outside gene matches: 16. This CDR3 is CASSPSPGGMAVNEQFF. CDR3 DNA: TGTGCCAGCAGCCCTTCACCAGGGGGCATGGCCGTGAATGAGCAGTTCTTC.

The chain carries TRBV2 and TRBJ1-5; 10 bases align to TRBD1. There are 14 residues in the CDR3. V dropped 6 bases and J dropped 8; count of bases not matched to a gene: 7. The germline gives CDR1 SNHLY, CDR2 FYNNEI. This CDR3 is CASRFDRGREPQHF. Written as DNA, the CDR3 is TGTGCCAGCAGGTTTGACAGGGGGCGCGAGCCCCAGCATTTT.